A single TCR beta chain is shown here with its context. Generated by immunoSEQ multiplex PCR, the TCRdb table keeps only in-frame clones and is missing some. Here the sample spans under 200,000 clones, just over 90% being singletons. The entry originates in a study of T cell responses to AZD1222 COVID-19 vaccine. V was clipped by 3 bases and J by 6 bases; unmatched bases: 5. CDR1 MNHEY and CDR2 SVGAGI come from the germline V gene. This CDR3 spans 14 amino acids. This TCR was sampled from an adult in good health. Sample: peripheral blood, taken on day 0 of AZD1222 vaccination. This rearrangement joins TRBV6-5 to TRBJ1-2; the match to TRBD1 covers 9 bases. The CDR3 protein is CASSYGDRADGYTF. The CDR3 DNA follows: TGTGCCAGCAGTTATGGGGACAGGGCCGATGGCTACACCTTC.